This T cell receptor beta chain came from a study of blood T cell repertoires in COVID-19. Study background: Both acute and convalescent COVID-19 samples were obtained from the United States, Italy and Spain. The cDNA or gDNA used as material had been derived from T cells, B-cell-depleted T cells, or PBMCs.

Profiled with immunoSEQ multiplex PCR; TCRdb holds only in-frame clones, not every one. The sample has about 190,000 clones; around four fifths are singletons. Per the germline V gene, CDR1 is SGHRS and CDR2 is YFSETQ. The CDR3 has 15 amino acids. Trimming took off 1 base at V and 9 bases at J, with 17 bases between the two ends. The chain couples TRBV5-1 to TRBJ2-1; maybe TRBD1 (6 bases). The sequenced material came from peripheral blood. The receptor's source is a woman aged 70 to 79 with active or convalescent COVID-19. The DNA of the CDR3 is TGCGCCAGCAGCTTGAACAGGGCGGGCATCGTTGAGCAGTTCTTC. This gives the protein CASSLNRAGIVEQFF.